This is a list of T cell receptor beta chains from one sample in a study of T cells in Graves' hyperthyroidism and ophthalmopathy. TCRdb processed the multiplex PCR reads anew with MiXCR; each CDR3 protein has one entry. The sample includes around 530,000 distinct CDR3 sequences, 17% of them seen just once. Sequencing input: blood. These receptors were obtained from a woman between 18 and 29 years old with Graves' ophthalmopathy. Both conserved end residues are part of each CDR3. A D gene is named only where the DNA matches it firmly. The listing skips clone size in some rows; elsewhere it reads once, few, many or a size class.

d_gene	v_gene	abundance	j_gene	CDR3aa	CDR3nt
TRBD2	TRBV7-6	-	TRBJ2-1	CASSPRRGTSGGPWEQFF	TGTGCCAGCAGCCCCCGGCGGGGGACTAGCGGGGGCCCCTGGGAGCAGTTCTTC
TRBD1	TRBV6-1	many	TRBJ1-6	CASSEIWGGDRGDNSPLHF	TGTGCCAGCAGTGAAATCTGGGGCGGGGACAGGGGAGACAATTCACCCCTCCACTTT
-	TRBV3-1	many	TRBJ2-5	CASSQEARSWTQYF	TGTGCCAGCAGCCAAGAGGCTAGGAGTTGGACCCAGTACTTC
TRBD2	TRBV12-3/TRBV12-4	many	TRBJ2-1	CASSPLLTSGNYNEQFF	TGTGCCAGCAGTCCGCTACTGACTAGCGGGAACTACAATGAGCAGTTCTTC
TRBD2	TRBV11-1	many	TRBJ2-7	CASSSPGLAVYEQYF	TGTGCCAGCAGTTCGCCGGGACTAGCGGTCTACGAGCAGTACTTC
TRBD1	TRBV29-1	-	TRBJ1-5	CSAPRTGTTDTQHF	TGCAGCGCCCCTAGGACAGGCACCACAGATACGCAGCATTTT
-	TRBV2	many	TRBJ2-3	CASSERGAKADTQYF	TGTGCCAGCAGTGAACGGGGGGCCAAGGCAGATACGCAGTATTTT
-	TRBV3-1	few	TRBJ2-2	CASSQEARRGELVF	TGTGCCAGCAGCCAAGAAGCGCGGAGGGGGGAGCTGGTTTTT
TRBD2	TRBV5-1	-	TRBJ2-5	CASSSRTSGGAKETQYF	TGCGCCAGCAGCTCAAGGACTAGCGGGGGGGCCAAGGAGACCCAGTACTTC
-	TRBV5-4	many	TRBJ1-1	CASSTDTPTEAFF	TGTGCCAGCAGCACGGACACACCCACTGAAGCTTTCTTT
TRBD1	TRBV10-2	few	TRBJ2-2	CASSPGQTRTGELFF	TGCGCCAGCAGTCCGGGACAGACCCGCACCGGGGAGCTGTTTTTT
-	TRBV30	many	TRBJ1-1	CAWVTGWTEAFF	TGTGCCTGGGTTACAGGGTGGACTGAAGCTTTCTTT